This TCR beta chain emerged from a study of T cells in Graves' hyperthyroidism and ophthalmopathy. Per the germline V gene, CDR1 is MNHEY and CDR2 is SVGAGI. V dropped 4 bases and J dropped 7 bases, with 11 bases sitting between them. There are 12 residues in the CDR3. In the ophthalmopathy cohort, Clinical Activity Score was at least 3, NOSPECS grade at least 4, and duration under 3 months. Thyroid ultrasound and orbital computed tomography, with clinical symptoms and serum thyroxine and TRAb, informed diagnoses. The PBMCs studied were ones that came from 10 ml fresh peripheral blood. RNA transcripts yielded amplified TCR beta CDR3 regions. The TCR CDR3 first-round RT-PCR relied on the HTBI primer set. TCRdb re-called the multiplex PCR reads with MiXCR, one entry per CDR3 protein. The repertoire holds around 690,000 distinct CDR3 sequences, with more than 20% as singletons.

Material: blood. V and J are TRBV6-5 and TRBJ2-7; no reliable D call. The sequence derives from a man aged 30 to 45 with Graves' ophthalmopathy. The CDR3 nucleotides are TGTGCCAGCAGTTCCCCTAGTGAGGAGCAGTACTTC. This translates into CASSSPSEEQYF.